The rows below give T cell receptor beta chains drawn from one sample of a study of T cells after yellow fever vaccination. TCRdb re-called the 5' RACE reads through MiXCR, storing one row per CDR3 protein. The sample includes roughly 340,000 distinct CDR3 sequences, about 8.7% of them seen just once. Material: PBMCs, obtained on the day of the first yellow fever vaccination. These TCRs come from a man aged 18 to 35 who received the YFV17D yellow fever vaccine. Both conserved end residues are part of each CDR3. The D gene is left open where the match is weak. Clone size is given for some rows only: seen once, a few or many times, or a class if the clone is expanded.

CDR3aa | CDR3nt | j_gene | d_gene | abundance | v_gene
CASSLGAGDPQETQYF | TGTGCCAGCAGCTTAGGTGCGGGGGACCCCCAAGAGACCCAGTACTTC | TRBJ2-5 | TRBD2 | many | TRBV7-9
CASSLWTIGAGGRNEQFF | TGTGCCAGCAGCTTATGGACCATAGGGGCGGGGGGGCGCAATGAGCAGTTCTTC | TRBJ2-1 | TRBD2 | few | TRBV11-2
CSVALAGGSTDTQYF | TGCAGCGTTGCCTTAGCGGGGGGTAGCACAGATACGCAGTATTTT | TRBJ2-3 | TRBD2 | many | TRBV29-1
CASSLGGTSGNTIYF | TGTGCCAGCAGTTTGGGCGGCACCTCTGGAAACACCATATATTTT | TRBJ1-3 | NA | few | TRBV28
CASSLGTGPDTQYF | TGTGCCAGCAGCCTTGGGACAGGCCCGGATACGCAGTATTTT | TRBJ2-3 | TRBD1 | many | TRBV7-6
CASQAGGTDTQYF | TGTGCCTCCCAGGCGGGGGGCACAGATACGCAGTATTTT | TRBJ2-3 | TRBD2 | many | TRBV7-2
CSVVEGRGTGELFF | TGCAGCGTTGTAGAAGGAAGGGGCACCGGGGAGCTGTTTTTT | TRBJ2-2 | NA | NA | TRBV29-1
CASRPRGAGQETQYF | TGTGCCAGCAGACCAAGGGGGGCAGGACAAGAGACCCAGTACTTC | TRBJ2-5 | NA | many | TRBV6-1
CASSSSGDANEQFF | TGTGCCAGCAGCTCTTCCGGGGACGCCAATGAGCAGTTCTTC | TRBJ2-1 | NA | NA | TRBV7-9
CASSVGTGVGVWTEAFF | TGTGCCAGCAGCGTAGGTACAGGGGTAGGGGTATGGACTGAAGCTTTCTTT | TRBJ1-1 | TRBD1 | few | TRBV9
CASSQEGTGTPWDTEAFF | TGTGCCAGCAGCCAAGAGGGGACAGGGACCCCTTGGGACACTGAAGCTTTCTTT | TRBJ1-1 | TRBD1 | NA | TRBV3-1
CASSLEAGGGYTF | TGTGCCAGCAGCTTAGAAGCGGGGGGCGGCTACACCTTC | TRBJ1-2 | NA | NA | TRBV7-6
CASSVGSDAGFNEQFF | TGCGCCAGCAGCGTCGGGTCGGACGCGGGGTTCAATGAGCAGTTCTTC | TRBJ2-1 | NA | few | TRBV5-1
CASSLSGGGTDTQYF | TGCGCCAGCAGCTTGTCCGGGGGGGGGACAGATACGCAGTATTTT | TRBJ2-3 | TRBD2 | many | TRBV5-1
CSVELTVNTEAFF | TGCAGCGTTGAACTGACAGTGAACACTGAAGCTTTCTTT | TRBJ1-1 | NA | many | TRBV29-1
CASRWAGGSETQYF | TGTGCCAGCAGATGGGCGGGGGGGTCAGAGACCCAGTACTTC | TRBJ2-5 | TRBD2 | few | TRBV7-2
CASSDNVASMADTQYF | TGTGCCAGCAGTGACAACGTTGCTAGCATGGCAGATACCCAGTATTTT | TRBJ2-3 | NA | NA | TRBV6-4
CASSLTSGKTGELFF | TGTGCCAGCAGCTTAACGTCCGGCAAAACCGGGGAGCTGTTTTTT | TRBJ2-2 | NA | NA | TRBV7-3
CSVVLGYGYTF | TGCAGCGTTGTATTGGGGTATGGCTACACCTTC | TRBJ1-2 | NA | few | TRBV29-1
CASSYSRELIYGYTF | TGTGCCAGCAGTTACAGTAGGGAGTTGATCTATGGCTACACCTTC | TRBJ1-2 | NA | once | TRBV6-5